Sequencing of this T cell receptor (beta chain) was carried out in a study of T-cell memory formation after mild COVID-19. This clonotype was counted between two and nine times. TCRdb passed the 5' RACE reads through MiXCR, listing each CDR3 protein once. The repertoire holds approximately 180,000 distinct CDR3 sequences, 15% to 20% seen once, with roughly 1.9% in the top ten. The specimen sequenced was PBMCs or a T cell subset sorted from them (not recorded which). The receptor was isolated from an adult woman who had mild COVID-19 (a few samples of this study predate the infection). Cell type and time point are not known.

The CDR3 loop is CSFLSGGGWGEQYF. Written as DNA, the CDR3 is TGCAGTTTTCTTAGCGGTGGGGGCTGGGGCGAGCAGTACTTC. The chain has TRBV20-1 and TRBJ2-7; D is perhaps TRBD1 or TRBD2 (6 bases each). The germline V gene has CDR1 DFQATT and CDR2 SNEGSKA (reference sequence). Trimming took off 8 bases at V and 6 bases at J, with 23 bases between the two ends. The length of the CDR3 is 14 residues.